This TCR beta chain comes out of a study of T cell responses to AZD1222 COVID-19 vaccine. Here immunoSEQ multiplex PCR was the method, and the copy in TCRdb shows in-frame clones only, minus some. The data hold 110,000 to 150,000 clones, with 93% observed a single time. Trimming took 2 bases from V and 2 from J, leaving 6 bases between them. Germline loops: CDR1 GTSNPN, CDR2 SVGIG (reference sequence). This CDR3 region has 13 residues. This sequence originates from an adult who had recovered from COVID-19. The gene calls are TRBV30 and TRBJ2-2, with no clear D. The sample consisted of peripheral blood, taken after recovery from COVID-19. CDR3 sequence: CAWSITNTGELFF. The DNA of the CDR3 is TGTGCCTGGAGTATAACTAACACCGGGGAGCTGTTTTTT.